The 10 T cell receptor beta chains listed next were all sequenced from one sample in a study of cytomegalovirus exposure and HLA in healthy donors. PCR was performed using 60 Vbeta and 13 Jbeta primers. The protocol was immunoSEQ multiplex PCR, while the TCRdb copy is restricted to in-frame clones and leaves out a portion. The top ten clones hold roughly 3% of a sample with about 160,000 clones, roughly 71% of them seen once. The sequenced material came from PBMCs. These receptor sequences come from a woman aged 50 to 60 in good health and CMV-seropositive.

The gene calls are TRBV5-4 and TRBJ2-7, with 8 nucleotides matching TRBD1. This CDR3 has 16 residues. The V segment lost 2 bases and the J segment 6 bases; nucleotides outside the gene matches: 13. The germline CDR1 and CDR2 sequences are SGHNT and YYREEE (reference sequence). The CDR3 coding sequence is TGTGCCAGCAGCTTAGCTAGGACAGGGAAGTTCTCCGAGCAGTACTTC. Protein product: CASSLARTGKFSEQYF. The entire variable domain, with the rest obtained from reference TRBV5-4 and TRBJ2-7, is as follows: ETGVTQSPTHLIKTRGQQVTLRCSSQSGHNTVSWYQQALGQGPQFIFQYYREEENGRGNFPPRFSGLQFPNYSSELNVNALELDDSALYLCASSLARTGKFSEQYFGPGTRLTVT.

The gene calls are TRBV7-9 and TRBJ2-1; no reliable D call. This CDR3 has 14 amino acids. Germline loops: CDR1 SEHNR, CDR2 FQNEAQ (reference sequence). Trimming took off 1 base at V and 8 bases at J, with 12 bases between the two ends. CDR3 sequence reads: CASSLELVSDEQFF. CDR3 DNA sequence: TGTGCCAGCAGCTTAGAACTCGTGAGCGATGAGCAGTTCTTC. Filled out from reference TRBV7-9 and TRBJ2-1, the complete variable domain reads DTGVSQNPRHKITKRGQNVTFRCDPISEHNRLYWYRQTLGQGPEFLTYFQNEAQLEKSRLLSDRFSAERPKGSFSTLEIQRTEQGDSAMYLCASSLELVSDEQFFGPGTRLTVL.

This chain connects TRBV5-1 to TRBJ2-5, with TRBD1 matching over 7 bases. V lost 4 bases to trimming and J lost 2 bases; unmatched junction nucleotides: 2. The CDR3 is 13 amino acids. Germline V gives CDR1 SGHRS, CDR2 YFSETQ. CDR3 sequence reads: CASSGTEQETQYF. The CDR3 bases are TGCGCCAGCAGCGGGACAGAGCAAGAGACCCAGTACTTC.

The gene calls are TRBV29-1 and TRBJ2-7; a possible D gene is TRBD2 (6 bases). This CDR3 comprises 11 residues. Germline assignment: CDR1 SQVTM and CDR2 ANQGSEA. V shed 6 bases and J shed 7 bases, with 13 bases lying between them. CDR3 bases: TGCAGCGTCTCGGGGGTCCGGGAGCAGTACTTC. It codes for CSVSGVREQYF.

This clone was recorded a few times. This chain joins TRBV7-3 and TRBJ2-7, with 7 bases fitting TRBD2. The CDR3 totals 15 residues. Germline CDR1 and CDR2: SGHTA and FQGTGA. V shed 2 bases and J 0 bases; nucleotides not matched to a gene: 4. The CDR3 here is CASSLSGGSSYEQYF. The CDR3 region has the DNA TGTGCCAGCAGCTTATCGGGGGGTTCCTCCTACGAGCAGTACTTC.

This clone was counted a few times. This chain joins TRBV13 and TRBJ2-7, with a tentative D call TRBD1 (6 bases). Trimming took 2 bases from V and 6 from J, leaving 17 bases between them. CDR1 is PRHDT, CDR2 FYEKMQ, per germline (reference sequence). The CDR3 consists of 15 residues. The CDR3 here is CASSLTGQWGREQYF. The CDR3 DNA follows: TGTGCCAGCAGCTTAACTGGACAGTGGGGCCGCGAGCAGTACTTC.

This chain links TRBV7-8 with TRBJ2-5, with 7 bases aligning to TRBD1. The ends lost 7 bases at V and 2 bases at J; junction bases unmatched: 4. The germline gives CDR1 SGHVS, CDR2 FQNEAQ. This CDR3 is built from 13 residues. CDR3 loop: CASMGRGQETQYF. CDR3 coding DNA: TGTGCCAGCATGGGCAGGGGGCAAGAGACCCAGTACTTC.

V is TRBV6-1 and J is TRBJ1-2; TRBD1 matches at 7 bases. The J segment lost 8 bases and the V segment lost 6 bases, leaving 9 bases of the junction unmatched. The CDR3 consists of 13 residues. The germline V gene encodes CDR1 MNHNS and CDR2 SASEGT. CDR3 amino acids: CASRQGQSVGYTF. As DNA, the CDR3 is TGTGCCAGCAGACAGGGACAGTCAGTGGGCTACACCTTC.

The chain carries TRBV12-5 and TRBJ2-5; 10 positions match TRBD1. The CDR3 loop spans 15 amino acids. CDR1 and CDR2 (germline): LGHNT, FRNRAP. V shed 6 bases and J 4 bases; nucleotides not matched to a gene: 8. CDR3 sequence reads: CASGSGQGMGETQYF. The CDR3 coding sequence is TGTGCTAGTGGCTCGGGACAGGGGATGGGAGAGACCCAGTACTTC.

This chain links TRBV5-8 with TRBJ2-2; D is possibly TRBD1 (6 bases). This CDR3 is 15 amino acids long. The germline CDR1 and CDR2 sequences are SGHTS and YDEGEE. V lost 2 bases to trimming and J lost 5 bases, with 13 bases between them. CDR3 sequence (DNA): TGTGCCAGCAGCTTACAGGGTATGATGACCGGGGAGCTGTTTTTT. Translating it yields CASSLQGMMTGELFF. Filled out from reference TRBV5-8 and TRBJ2-2, the complete variable domain reads EAGVTQSPTHLIKTRGQQATLRCSPISGHTSVYWYQQALGLGLQFLLWYDEGEERNRGNFPPRFSGRQFPNYSSELNVNALELEDSALYLCASSLQGMMTGELFFGEGSRLTVL.